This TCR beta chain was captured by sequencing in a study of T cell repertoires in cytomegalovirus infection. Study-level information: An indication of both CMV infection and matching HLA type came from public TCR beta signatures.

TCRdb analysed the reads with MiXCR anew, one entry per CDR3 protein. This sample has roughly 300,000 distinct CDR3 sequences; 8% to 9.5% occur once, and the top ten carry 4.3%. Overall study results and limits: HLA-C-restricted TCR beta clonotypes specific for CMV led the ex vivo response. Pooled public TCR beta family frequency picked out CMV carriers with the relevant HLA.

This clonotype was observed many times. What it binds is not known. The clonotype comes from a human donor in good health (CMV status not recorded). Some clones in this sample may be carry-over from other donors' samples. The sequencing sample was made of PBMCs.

The CDR3 protein is CASSDDPGAYEQYF. CDR3 sequence (DNA): TGTGCCAGCAGTGATGATCCGGGGGCCTACGAGCAGTACTTC. The V and J genes are TRBV6-5 and TRBJ2-7; D might be TRBD2 (6 bases). Germline V gene sequence: CDR1 MNHEY, CDR2 SVGAGI. Trimming removed 5 bases from V and 2 bases from J, with 13 bases in between. This CDR3 region has 14 residues.